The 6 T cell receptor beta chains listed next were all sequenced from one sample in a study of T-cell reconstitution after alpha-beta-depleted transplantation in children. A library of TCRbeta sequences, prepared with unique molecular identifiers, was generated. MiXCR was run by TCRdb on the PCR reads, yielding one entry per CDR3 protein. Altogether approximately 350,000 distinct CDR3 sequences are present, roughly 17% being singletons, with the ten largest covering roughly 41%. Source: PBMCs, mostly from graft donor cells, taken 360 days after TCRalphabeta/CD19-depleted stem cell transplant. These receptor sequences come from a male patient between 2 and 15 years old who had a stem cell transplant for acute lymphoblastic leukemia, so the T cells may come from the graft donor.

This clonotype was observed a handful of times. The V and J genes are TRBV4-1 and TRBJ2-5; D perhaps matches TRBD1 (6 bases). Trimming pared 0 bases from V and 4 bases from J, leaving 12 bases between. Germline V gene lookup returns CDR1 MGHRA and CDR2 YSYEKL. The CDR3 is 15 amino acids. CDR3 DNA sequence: TGCGCCAGCAGCCAAGACCGGGTAGGGGGAGAGACCCAGTACTTC. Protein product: CASSQDRVGGETQYF.

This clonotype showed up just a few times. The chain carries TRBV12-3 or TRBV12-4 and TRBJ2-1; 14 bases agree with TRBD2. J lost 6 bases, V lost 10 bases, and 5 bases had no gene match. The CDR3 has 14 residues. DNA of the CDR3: TGTGCCACCTCGGGACTAGCGGGAGTCAATGAGCAGTTCTTC. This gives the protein CATSGLAGVNEQFF.

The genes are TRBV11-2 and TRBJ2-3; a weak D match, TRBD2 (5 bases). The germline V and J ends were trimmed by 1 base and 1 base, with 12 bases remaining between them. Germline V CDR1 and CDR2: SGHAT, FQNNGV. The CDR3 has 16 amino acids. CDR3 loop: CASSLVVRVGTDTQYF. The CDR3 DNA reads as TGTGCCAGCAGCTTAGTAGTGCGGGTCGGCACAGATACGCAGTATTTT.

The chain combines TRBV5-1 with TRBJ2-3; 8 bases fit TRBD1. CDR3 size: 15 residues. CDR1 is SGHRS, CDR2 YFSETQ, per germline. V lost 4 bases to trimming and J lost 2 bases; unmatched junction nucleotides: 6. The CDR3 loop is CASSGGTGFTDTQYF. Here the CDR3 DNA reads TGCGCCAGCAGCGGCGGGACAGGTTTCACAGATACGCAGTATTTT.

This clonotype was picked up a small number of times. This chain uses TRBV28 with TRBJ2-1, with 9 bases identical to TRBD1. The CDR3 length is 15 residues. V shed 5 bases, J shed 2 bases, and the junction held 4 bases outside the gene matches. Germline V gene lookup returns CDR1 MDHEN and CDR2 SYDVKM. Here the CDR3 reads CASSRGDRAYNEQFF. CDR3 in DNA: TGTGCCAGCAGTCGAGGGGACAGGGCCTACAATGAGCAGTTCTTC.

The CDR3 protein is CASSRRDGSQETQYF. The CDR3 DNA sequence: TGCGCCAGCAGTCGGAGGGATGGCAGCCAAGAGACCCAGTACTTC. This rearrangement joins TRBV4-3 to TRBJ2-5; D is possibly TRBD2 (6 bases). Trimming left V 6 bases short and J 1 base short, with 15 bases between. Germline V CDR1 and CDR2: LGHNA, YSLEER. This CDR3 comprises 15 residues.